This T cell receptor beta chain was found in a study of blood T cells in healthy people across ages. Looking at the study overall: Researchers report that template switching captured about one barcoded beta molecule per two T cells.

This CDR3 has 16 residues. CDR1 SGHNT and CDR2 YENEEA come from the germline V gene. Sample-barcoded 5' priming and a J-beta primer mix drove a second PCR of about 6 to 12 cycles. Each CDR3 protein is one row after TCRdb ran MiXCR on the 5' RACE reads. The sample lists over 1,500,000 distinct CDR3 sequences; 30% to 40% were seen once. The chain employs TRBV11-3 and TRBJ2-5, with TRBD1 matching 9 bases. TRBJ2-1 explains the end of the DNA better; the J call may be wrong. Sequenced sample: blood. The sequence derives from a human donor in good health. The CDR3 spells CASSREYDRGWETQFF. The CDR3 DNA sequence: TGTGCCAGCAGCCGAGAGTACGACAGGGGGTGGGAGACCCAGTTCTTC.